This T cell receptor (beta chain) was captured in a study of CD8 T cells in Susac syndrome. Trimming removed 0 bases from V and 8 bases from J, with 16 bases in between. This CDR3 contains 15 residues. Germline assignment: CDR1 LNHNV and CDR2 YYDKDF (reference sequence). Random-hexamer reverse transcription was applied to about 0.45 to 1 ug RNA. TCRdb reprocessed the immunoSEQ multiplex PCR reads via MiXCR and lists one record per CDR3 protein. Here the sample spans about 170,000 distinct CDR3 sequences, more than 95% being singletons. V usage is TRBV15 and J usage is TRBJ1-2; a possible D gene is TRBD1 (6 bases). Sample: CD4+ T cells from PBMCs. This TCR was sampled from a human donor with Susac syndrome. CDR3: CATSRDRRTVGGYTF. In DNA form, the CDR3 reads TGTGCCACCAGCAGAGATCGGAGGACAGTGGGCGGCTACACCTTC.